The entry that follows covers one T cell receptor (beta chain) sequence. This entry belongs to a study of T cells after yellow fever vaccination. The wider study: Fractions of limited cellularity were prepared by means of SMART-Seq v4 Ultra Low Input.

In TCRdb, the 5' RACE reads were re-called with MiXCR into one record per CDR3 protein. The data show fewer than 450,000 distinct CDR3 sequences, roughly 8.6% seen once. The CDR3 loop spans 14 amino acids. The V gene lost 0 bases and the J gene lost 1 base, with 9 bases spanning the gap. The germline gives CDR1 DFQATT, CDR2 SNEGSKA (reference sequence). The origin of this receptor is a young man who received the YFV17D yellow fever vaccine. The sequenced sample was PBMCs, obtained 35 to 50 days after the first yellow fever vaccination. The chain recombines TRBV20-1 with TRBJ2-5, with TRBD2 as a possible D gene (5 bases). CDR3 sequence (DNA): TGCAGTGCTAGAGATAAGGGAGCCCAAGAGACCCAGTACTTC. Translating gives CSARDKGAQETQYF.